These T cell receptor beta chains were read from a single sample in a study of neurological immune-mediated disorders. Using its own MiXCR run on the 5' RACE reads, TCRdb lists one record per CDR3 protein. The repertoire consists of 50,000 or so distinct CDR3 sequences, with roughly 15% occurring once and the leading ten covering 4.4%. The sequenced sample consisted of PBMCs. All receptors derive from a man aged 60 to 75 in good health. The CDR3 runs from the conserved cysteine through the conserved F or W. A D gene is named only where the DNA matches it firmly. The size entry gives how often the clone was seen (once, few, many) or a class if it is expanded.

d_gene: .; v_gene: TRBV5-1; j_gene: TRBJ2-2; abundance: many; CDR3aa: CASSLDQGWTGELFF; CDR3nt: TGCGCCAGCAGCTTGGATCAGGGTTGGACCGGGGAGCTGTTTTTT
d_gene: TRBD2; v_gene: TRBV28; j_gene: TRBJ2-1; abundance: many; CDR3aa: CASSLTSGGYNEQFF; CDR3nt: TGTGCCAGCAGTTTAACTAGCGGAGGGTACAATGAGCAGTTCTTC
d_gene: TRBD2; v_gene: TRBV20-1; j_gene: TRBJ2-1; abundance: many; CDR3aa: CSARAGGYTYNEQFF; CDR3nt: TGCAGTGCTAGGGCGGGAGGGTATACCTACAATGAGCAGTTCTTC
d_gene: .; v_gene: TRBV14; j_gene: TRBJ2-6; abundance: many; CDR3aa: CASSPHLSGANVLTF; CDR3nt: TGTGCCAGCAGCCCTCACCTCTCTGGGGCCAACGTCCTGACTTTC
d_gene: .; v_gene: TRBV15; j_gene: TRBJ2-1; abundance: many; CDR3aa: CATSFTNRGNEQFF; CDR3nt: TGTGCCACCAGCTTCACGAACCGCGGCAATGAGCAGTTCTTC
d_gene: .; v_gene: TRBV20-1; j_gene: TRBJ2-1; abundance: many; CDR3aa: CSATVASLGNEQFF; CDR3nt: TGCAGTGCTACCGTGGCTAGCTTAGGCAATGAGCAGTTCTTC
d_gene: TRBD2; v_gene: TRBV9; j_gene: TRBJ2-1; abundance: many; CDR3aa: CASSPGLAGGVNEQFF; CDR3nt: TGTGCCAGCAGTCCCGGACTAGCGGGAGGGGTAAATGAGCAGTTCTTC
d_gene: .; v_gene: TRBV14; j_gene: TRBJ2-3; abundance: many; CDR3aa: CASSQRYGAFLSRTDTQYF; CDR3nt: TGTGCCAGCAGCCAGCGATACGGGGCCTTTTTATCCCGCACAGATACGCAGTATTTT
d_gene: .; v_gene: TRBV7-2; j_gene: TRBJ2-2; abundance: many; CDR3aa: CASSLEVRAGNTGELFF; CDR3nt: TGTGCCAGCAGCTTAGAAGTTCGGGCGGGAAACACCGGGGAGCTGTTTTTT
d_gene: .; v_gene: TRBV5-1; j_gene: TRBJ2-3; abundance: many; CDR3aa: CASSRQTGLITDTQYF; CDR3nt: TGCGCCAGCAGCCGACAAACAGGGCTGATCACAGATACGCAGTATTTT
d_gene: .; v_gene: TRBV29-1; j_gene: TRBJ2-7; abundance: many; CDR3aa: CSVSKGTAYEQYF; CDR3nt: TGCAGCGTTTCGAAAGGGACGGCCTACGAGCAGTACTTC
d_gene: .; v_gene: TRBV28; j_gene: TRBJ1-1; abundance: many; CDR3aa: CASSFRDTNTEAFF; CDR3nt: TGTGCCAGCAGTTTCCGGGACACGAACACTGAAGCTTTCTTT
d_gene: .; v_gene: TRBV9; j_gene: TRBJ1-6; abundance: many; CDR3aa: CASSAYREVSPLHF; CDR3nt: TGTGCCAGCAGCGCCTACAGGGAGGTTTCACCCCTCCACTTT